The sequence of this T cell receptor beta chain was determined in a study of blood T cell repertoires in COVID-19. At the level of the study: Acute-phase and convalescent COVID-19 samples originated in the United States, Italy and Spain.

Per the authors' pipeline: Estimated nucleated cell counts came from reference gene primer amplification. The repertoire was sequenced with immunoSEQ multiplex PCR; TCRdb's copy has only in-frame clones and lacks some. V, J and clone size derive from that table, while D and trimming were established from the DNA sequence. The repertoire consists of 200,000 to 250,000 clones, with more than 75% occurring once and the leading ten covering about 2.9%. V was cut by 2 bases and J by 6 bases, with 17 bases left in between. CDR3 length equals 16 residues. The germline V gene encodes CDR1 MNHEY and CDR2 SVGAGI.

The J gene is TRBJ1-5, the V gene TRBV6-5; no reliable D call. Sequencing was done on a sample of peripheral blood. The TCR originated in a woman aged 25 to 39 who had recovered from COVID-19. The CDR3 DNA sequence: TGTGCCAGCAGTTACCCCAGACCCCGTGGGCGTCAGCCCCAGCATTTT. It codes for CASSYPRPRGRQPQHF.